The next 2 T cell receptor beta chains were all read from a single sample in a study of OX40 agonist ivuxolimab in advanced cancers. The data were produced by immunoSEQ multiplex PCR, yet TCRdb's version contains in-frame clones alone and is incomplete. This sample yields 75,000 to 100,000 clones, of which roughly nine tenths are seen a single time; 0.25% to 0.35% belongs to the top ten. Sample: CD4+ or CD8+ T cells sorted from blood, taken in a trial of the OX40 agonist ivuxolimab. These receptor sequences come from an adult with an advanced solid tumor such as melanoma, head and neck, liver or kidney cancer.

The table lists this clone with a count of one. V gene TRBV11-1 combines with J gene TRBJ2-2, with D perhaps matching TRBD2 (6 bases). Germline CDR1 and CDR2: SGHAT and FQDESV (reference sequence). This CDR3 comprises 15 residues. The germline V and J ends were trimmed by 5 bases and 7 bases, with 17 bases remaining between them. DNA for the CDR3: TGTGCCAGCAGCCAAGCCGGGACTTGGGGCGGGGAGCTGTTTTTT. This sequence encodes CASSQAGTWGGELFF. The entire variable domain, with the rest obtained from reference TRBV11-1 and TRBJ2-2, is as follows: EAEVAQSPRYKITEKSQAVAFWCDPISGHATLYWYRQILGQGPELLVQFQDESVVDDSQLPKDRFSAERLKGVDSTLKIQPAELGDSAMYLCASSQAGTWGGELFFGEGSRLTVL.

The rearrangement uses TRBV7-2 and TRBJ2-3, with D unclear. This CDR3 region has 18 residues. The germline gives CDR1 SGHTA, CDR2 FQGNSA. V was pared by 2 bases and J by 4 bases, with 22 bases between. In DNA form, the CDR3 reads TGTGCCAGCAGCTTAAGTGGTCCCCCCCAAAACGTTCCAGATACGCAGTATTTT. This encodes CASSLSGPPQNVPDTQYF.